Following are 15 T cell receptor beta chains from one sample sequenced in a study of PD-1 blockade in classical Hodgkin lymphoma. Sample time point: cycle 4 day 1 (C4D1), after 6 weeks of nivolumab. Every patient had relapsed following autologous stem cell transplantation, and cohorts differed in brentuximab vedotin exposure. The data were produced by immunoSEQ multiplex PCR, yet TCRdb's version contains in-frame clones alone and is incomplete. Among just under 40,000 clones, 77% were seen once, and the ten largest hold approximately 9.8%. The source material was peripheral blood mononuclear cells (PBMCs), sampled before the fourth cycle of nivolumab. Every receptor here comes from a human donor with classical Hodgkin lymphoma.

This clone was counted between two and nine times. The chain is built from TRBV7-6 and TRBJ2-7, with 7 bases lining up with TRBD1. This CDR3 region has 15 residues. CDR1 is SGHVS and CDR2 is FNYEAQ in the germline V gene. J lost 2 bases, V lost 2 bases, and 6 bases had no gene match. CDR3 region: CASSLLTGDAYEQYF. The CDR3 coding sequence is TGTGCCAGCAGCTTACTTACAGGGGATGCCTACGAGCAGTACTTC.

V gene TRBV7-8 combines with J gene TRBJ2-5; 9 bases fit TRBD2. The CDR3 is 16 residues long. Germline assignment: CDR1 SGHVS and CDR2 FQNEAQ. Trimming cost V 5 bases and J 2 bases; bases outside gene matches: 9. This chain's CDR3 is CASSPRGLAGQETQYF. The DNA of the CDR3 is TGTGCCAGCAGCCCTCGGGGTCTAGCGGGGCAAGAGACCCAGTACTTC.

In nucleotides, the CDR3 is TGTGCCAGCAGTTACTATCCGTCGGGGGGCTCCTATGGCTACACCTTC. It specifies CASSYYPSGGSYGYTF. The chain is built from TRBV6-5 and TRBJ1-2, with TRBD1 as a possible D gene (6 bases). This CDR3 is built from 16 residues. Trimming left V 1 base short and J 4 bases short, with 16 bases between. The germline CDR1 and CDR2 sequences are MNHEY and SVGAGI.

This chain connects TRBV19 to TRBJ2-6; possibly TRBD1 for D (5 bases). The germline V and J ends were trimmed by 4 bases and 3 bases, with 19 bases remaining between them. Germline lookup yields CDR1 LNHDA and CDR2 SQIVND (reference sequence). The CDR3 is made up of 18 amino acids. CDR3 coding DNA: TGTGCCAGTAGTACGCCCATCAGGTTAACAGGTGGGGCCAACGTCCTGACTTTC. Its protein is CASSTPIRLTGGANVLTF.

DNA of the CDR3: TGTGCCAGCAGCGGACATAGCGGGGGTCCTTTCCACGAGCAGTACTTC. It yields the protein CASSGHSGGPFHEQYF. This sequence joins TRBV21-1 and TRBJ2-7; TRBD2, the table's D call, was not compared with the DNA. TRBV21-1 is a pseudogene. The CDR3 has 16 residues.

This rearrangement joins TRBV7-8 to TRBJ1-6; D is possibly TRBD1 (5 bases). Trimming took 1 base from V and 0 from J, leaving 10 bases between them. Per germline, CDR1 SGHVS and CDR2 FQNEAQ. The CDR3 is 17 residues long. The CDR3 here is CASSLERGSSYNSPLHF. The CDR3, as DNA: TGTGCCAGCAGCTTAGAGCGGGGCAGCTCCTATAATTCACCCCTCCACTTT.

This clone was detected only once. CDR3 sequence reads: CASIGDGAYNEQFF. The CDR3 nucleotides read TGTGCCAGCATCGGGGACGGGGCCTACAATGAGCAGTTCTTC. The chain has TRBV6-1 and TRBJ2-1; D possibly uses TRBD1 or TRBD2 (5 bases each). The CDR3 has 14 amino acids. Germline V CDR1 and CDR2: MNHNS, SASEGT. Trimming took 7 bases from V and 2 from J, leaving 12 bases between them.

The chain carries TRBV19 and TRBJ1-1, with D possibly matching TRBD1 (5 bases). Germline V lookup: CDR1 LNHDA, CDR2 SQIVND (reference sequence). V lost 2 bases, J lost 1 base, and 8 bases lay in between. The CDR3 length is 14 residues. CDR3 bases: TGTGCCAGTAGTATAAGGCAGGGGAACACTGAAGCTTTCTTT. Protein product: CASSIRQGNTEAFF. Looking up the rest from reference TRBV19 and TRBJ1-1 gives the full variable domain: DGGITQSPKYLFRKEGQNVTLSCEQNLNHDAMYWYRQDPGQGLRLIYYSQIVNDFQKGDIAEGYSVSREKKESFPLTVTSAQKNPTAFYLCASSIRQGNTEAFFGQGTRLTVV.

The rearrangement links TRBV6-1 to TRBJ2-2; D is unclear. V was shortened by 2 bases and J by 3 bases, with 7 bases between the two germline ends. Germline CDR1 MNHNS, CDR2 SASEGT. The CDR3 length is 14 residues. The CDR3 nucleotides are TGTGCCAGCAGTGAAACGGGTGACACCGGGGAGCTGTTTTTT. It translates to CASSETGDTGELFF.

CDR3 residues: CASSPPRGDYGYTF. The CDR3 coding sequence is TGTGCCAGCTCACCCCCGCGCGGGGACTATGGCTACACCTTC. The J gene is TRBJ1-2, the V gene TRBV18, with no clear D. This CDR3 comprises 14 residues. V was cut by 3 bases and J by 3 bases, with 11 bases left in between. Germline CDR1 and CDR2: KGHSH and LQKENI.

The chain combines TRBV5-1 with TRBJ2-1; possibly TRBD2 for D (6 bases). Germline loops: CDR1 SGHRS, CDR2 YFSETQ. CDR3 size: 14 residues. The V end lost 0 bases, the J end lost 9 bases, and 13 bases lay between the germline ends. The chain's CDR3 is CASSLEEGRGEQFF. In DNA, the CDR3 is TGCGCCAGCAGCTTGGAGGAGGGTCGCGGTGAGCAGTTCTTC.

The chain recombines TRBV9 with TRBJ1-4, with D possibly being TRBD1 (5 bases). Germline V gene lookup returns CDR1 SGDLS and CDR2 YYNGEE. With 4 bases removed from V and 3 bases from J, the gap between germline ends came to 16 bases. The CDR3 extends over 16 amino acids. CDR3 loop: CASSPRGRAPNEKLFF. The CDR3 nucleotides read TGTGCCAGCAGCCCTAGGGGTAGGGCCCCTAATGAAAAACTGTTTTTT.

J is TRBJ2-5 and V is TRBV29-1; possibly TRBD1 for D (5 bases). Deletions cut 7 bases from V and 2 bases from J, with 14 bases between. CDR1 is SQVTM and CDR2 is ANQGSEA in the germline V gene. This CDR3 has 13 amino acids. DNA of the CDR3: TGCAGCGGGGCTAGACAGTATCAAGAGACCCAGTACTTC. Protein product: CSGARQYQETQYF.

The CDR3 protein is CASSVRDSRTDTQYF. The CDR3, as DNA: TGTGCCAGCAGTGTCAGAGACTCCCGCACAGATACGCAGTATTTT. The chain couples TRBV2 to TRBJ2-3; D unresolved. The CDR3 runs to 15 residues. The germline V and J ends were trimmed by 4 bases and 1 base, with 12 bases remaining between them. Germline V gives CDR1 SNHLY, CDR2 FYNNEI. Full variable domain (remainder filled in from reference TRBV2 and TRBJ2-3): EPEVTQTPSHQVTQMGQEVILRCVPISNHLYFYWYRQILGQKVEFLVSFYNNEISEKSEIFDDQFSVERPDGSNFTLKIRSTKLEDSAMYFCASSVRDSRTDTQYFGPGTRLTVL.

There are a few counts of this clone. In nucleotides, the CDR3 is TGTGCCAGGCACACAGGGAACTCACCCCTCCACTTT. It translates to CARHTGNSPLHF. The J gene is TRBJ1-6, the V gene TRBV11-3; possibly TRBD1 for D (6 bases). Trimming removed 9 bases from V and 10 bases from J, with 13 bases in between. Germline assignment: CDR1 SGHNT and CDR2 YENEEA. The CDR3 is 12 residues long. Supplemented by reference TRBV11-3 and TRBJ1-6, the full variable domain reads EAGVVQSPRYKIIEKKQPVAFWCNPISGHNTLYWYLQNLGQGPELLIRYENEEAVDDSQLPKDRFSAERLKGVDSTLKIQPAELGDSAVYLCARHTGNSPLHFGNGTRLTVT.